This TCR beta chain was obtained from a study of control samples from healthy donors and cancer patients. Using immunoSEQ multiplex PCR, the repertoire was profiled, and TCRdb retains in-frame clones only, with some absent. Found here are about 150,000 clones, 94% of them singletons; the top ten hold around 8.5%. This CDR3 region has 15 residues. Unmatched junction bases numbered 9, after V lost 6 bases and J lost 4 bases. Germline CDR1 MNHEY, CDR2 SVGAGI. The source of this sequence is a woman between 40 and 50 years old in good health. The genes are TRBV6-5 and TRBJ1-1; 9 bases fit TRBD1. Input material: blood. This CDR3 reads CASRTGGMGRTEAFF. As DNA, the CDR3 is TGTGCCAGCAGAACAGGGGGCATGGGGCGCACTGAAGCTTTCTTT.